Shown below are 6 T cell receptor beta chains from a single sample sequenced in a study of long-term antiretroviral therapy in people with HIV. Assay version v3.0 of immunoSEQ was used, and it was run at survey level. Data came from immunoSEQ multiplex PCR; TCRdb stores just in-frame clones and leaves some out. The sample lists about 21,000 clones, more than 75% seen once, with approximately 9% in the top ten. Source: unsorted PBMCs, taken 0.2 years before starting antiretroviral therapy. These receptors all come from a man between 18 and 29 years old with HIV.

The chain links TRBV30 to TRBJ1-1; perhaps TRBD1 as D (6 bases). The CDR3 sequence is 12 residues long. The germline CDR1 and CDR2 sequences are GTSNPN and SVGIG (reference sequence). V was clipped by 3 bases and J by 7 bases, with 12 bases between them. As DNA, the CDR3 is TGTGCCTGGAGCCAACAGGGAAATGAAGCTTTCTTT. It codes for CAWSQQGNEAFF.

CDR3 protein: CASSRSGHLNEQYF. The CDR3 coding sequence is TGTGCCAGCAGTCGCTCGGGACACCTGAACGAGCAGTACTTC. The chain is built from TRBV6-5 and TRBJ2-7; possibly TRBD1 for D (6 bases). V lost 5 bases and J 5 bases, leaving 16 bases between the germline ends. CDR3 size: 14 residues. CDR1 is MNHEY and CDR2 is SVGAGI in the germline V gene.

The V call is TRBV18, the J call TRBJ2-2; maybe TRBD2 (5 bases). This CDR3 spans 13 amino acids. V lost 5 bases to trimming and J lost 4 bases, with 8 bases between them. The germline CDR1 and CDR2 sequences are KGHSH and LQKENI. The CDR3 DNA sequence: TGTGCCAGCTCAGGGAGTTCCACCGGGGAGCTGTTTTTT. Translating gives CASSGSSTGELFF.

DNA of the CDR3: TGTGCTAGTGCCACCACAGGGTGGGTCTCTTCTAGCACAGATACGCAGTATTTT. Protein sequence: CASATTGWVSSSTDTQYF. The chain couples TRBV12-5 to TRBJ2-3, with a weak D call TRBD1 (6 bases). Trimming pared 7 bases from V and 0 bases from J, leaving 23 bases between. Looked up from germline, CDR1 is LGHNT and CDR2 is FRNRAP. The CDR3 length is 18 residues.

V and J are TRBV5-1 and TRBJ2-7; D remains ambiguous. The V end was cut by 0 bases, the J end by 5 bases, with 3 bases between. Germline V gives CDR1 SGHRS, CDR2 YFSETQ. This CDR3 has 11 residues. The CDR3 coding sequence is TGCGCCAGCAGCTTGGGTCACGAGCAGTACTTC. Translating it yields CASSLGHEQYF.

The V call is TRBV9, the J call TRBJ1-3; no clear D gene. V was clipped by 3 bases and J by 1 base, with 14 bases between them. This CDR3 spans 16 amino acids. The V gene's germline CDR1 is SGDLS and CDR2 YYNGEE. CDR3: CASSEDRAQSGNTIYF. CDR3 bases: TGTGCCAGCAGCGAGGACCGGGCCCAGTCTGGAAACACCATATATTTT.